A single sample gave rise to the 29 T cell receptor beta chains below, sequenced in a study of T cells in Graves' hyperthyroidism and ophthalmopathy. RNA transcripts served as the template for amplifying TCR beta CDR3 regions. Carried out on the TCR CDR3, a first-round RT-PCR used the HTBI primer set. TCRdb re-analysed the multiplex PCR reads in MiXCR, keeping a single row per CDR3 protein. This table has approximately 640,000 distinct CDR3 sequences, 45% appearing once. What was sequenced was peripheral blood or thyroid tissue (not recorded which). The receptors shown here come from an adult man with Graves' disease, either hyperthyroidism or ophthalmopathy (not recorded which).

The CDR3 loop is CASSPLMETQYF. CDR3 nucleotide sequence: TGTGCCAGCAGTCCCCTAATGGAGACCCAGTACTTC. The rearrangement links TRBV6-5 to TRBJ2-5, with no clear D. The CDR3 has 12 residues. The germline V gene encodes CDR1 MNHEY and CDR2 SVGAGI. The V gene lost 5 bases and the J gene lost 5 bases, with 9 bases spanning the gap.

With regard to this clonotype: The missing conserved phenylalanine or tryptophan at the end of this CDR3 makes a read error likely. Because the CDR3's place on the DNA is in doubt, the DNA is left out and the CDR3 is given as listed by TCRdb. The gene calls are TRBV7-2 and TRBJ1-1; the D segment call TRBD1 is taken from the table without a DNA check. The CDR3 totals 11 residues, both ends included. Germline V gene lookup returns CDR1 SGHTA and CDR2 FQGNSA. CDR3 residues: CASSPRRGQGS.

The V gene is TRBV7-9, the J gene TRBJ2-7, with TRBD2 identical over 8 bases. V trimming: 3 bases; J trimming: 0 bases; junction bases outside the gene matches: 7. The CDR3 loop spans 16 amino acids. CDR1 SEHNR and CDR2 FQNEAQ come from the germline V gene (reference sequence). The DNA for the CDR3 is TGTGCCAGCAGCTTCCGGGAGCGGGAGTCCTCCTACGAGCAGTACTTC. Residues: CASSFRERESSYEQYF.

This clonotype showed up many times. V usage is TRBV20-1 and J usage is TRBJ1-1; 10 bases align to TRBD1. The germline V gene encodes CDR1 DFQATT and CDR2 SNEGSKA (reference sequence). This CDR3 comprises 13 residues. CDR3 residues: CRADRGRDTEAFF. The CDR3 nucleotides read TGCAGGGCCGACAGGGGGCGAGACACTGAAGCTTTCTTT.

A few counts support this clonotype. CDR3 residues: CAWSTGQSNQPQHF. The CDR3 DNA is TGTGCCTGGAGTACCGGACAGAGTAATCAGCCCCAGCATTTT. The chain carries TRBV25-1 and TRBJ1-5; D is perhaps TRBD1 (6 bases). The CDR3 has 14 amino acids. Trimming removed 11 bases at V and 4 bases at J, with 18 bases between. In germline, CDR1 is MGHDK, CDR2 SYGVNS. Filled out from reference TRBV25-1 and TRBJ1-5, the complete variable domain reads EADIYQTPRYLVIGTGKKITLECSQTMGHDKMYWYQQDPGMELHLIHYSYGVNSTEKGDLSSESTVSRIRTEHFPLTLESARPSHTSQYLCAWSTGQSNQPQHFGDGTRLSIL.

With regard to this clonotype: Being one base from a much bigger clone, this may be a read error. This chain's CDR3 is CASSLTGLTIYF. For the CDR3, the DNA is TGTGCCAGCAGCTTGACAGGGCTCACCATATATTTT. This chain joins TRBV7-9 and TRBJ1-3; 7 bases align to TRBD1. This CDR3 comprises 12 residues. J gave up 9 bases and V 3 bases, and 2 bases lay outside the gene matches. Germline V CDR1 and CDR2: SEHNR, FQNEAQ (reference sequence).

This clonotype was detected only a few times. The gene calls are TRBV7-2 and TRBJ1-6, with D possibly TRBD1 on 6 matching bases. From germline, CDR1 is SGHTA and CDR2 FQGNSA. The CDR3 is 16 amino acids. Trimming stripped 2 bases from V and 6 bases from J, with 14 bases between. The CDR3 sequence is CASSLLYREPNSPLHF. The CDR3 DNA is TGTGCCAGCAGCTTATTATACAGGGAACCTAATTCACCCCTCCACTTT.

This clonotype was seen more than once but under ten times. V gene TRBV6-6 combines with J gene TRBJ2-7, with D possibly being TRBD1 (7 bases). The germline V gene encodes CDR1 MNHNY and CDR2 SVGAGI (reference sequence). Trimming took off 4 bases at V and 1 base at J, with 17 bases between the two ends. The CDR3 is 16 amino acids. The CDR3 loop reads CASSSRGTANSYEQYF. The CDR3 DNA reads TGTGCCAGCAGTTCCCGCGGGACAGCGAATTCCTACGAGCAGTACTTC.

This clonotype turned up a few times. The chain couples TRBV20-1 to TRBJ1-4; D ambiguous. Trimming stripped 0 bases from V and 0 bases from J, with 11 bases between. Germline CDR1 DFQATT, CDR2 SNEGSKA (reference sequence). The CDR3 loop spans 16 amino acids. CDR3 sequence (DNA): TGCAGTGCTAGAGATCGCAGAACAGCAACTAATGAAAAACTGTTTTTT. This translates into CSARDRRTATNEKLFF.

This clonotype was detected many times. The rearrangement links TRBV20-1 to TRBJ1-5; no firm D call. The CDR3 runs to 13 residues. Per the germline V gene, CDR1 is DFQATT and CDR2 is SNEGSKA (reference sequence). Trimming pared 3 bases from V and 8 bases from J, leaving 14 bases between. The CDR3 DNA follows: TGCAGTGCTAGGGAGGCGGTCCTTAAGCCCCAGCATTTT. The encoded protein is CSAREAVLKPQHF.

As to this clonotype: This clone may be a read error of a much larger clone one base away. This chain uses TRBV2 with TRBJ2-7; D uncertain. The CDR3 has 11 residues. CDR1 SNHLY and CDR2 FYNNEI come from the germline V gene. Trimming removed 6 bases from V and 6 bases from J, with 9 bases in between. CDR3 loop: CASRGFSEQYF. CDR3 DNA: TGTGCCAGCAGAGGGTTCTCCGAGCAGTACTTC.

This clonotype has just one count. The junction departs from the called germline gene at one end, perhaps through a read error. The chain joins TRBV19 to TRBJ1-5, with 8 bases lining up with TRBD1. Germline CDR1 is LNHDA and CDR2 is SQIVND (reference sequence). This CDR3 has 15 amino acids. The CDR3 sequence is CASSLGQGANRPQHF. The DNA for the CDR3 is TGTGCCAGTAGTCTCGGACAGGGTGCCAATCGGCCCCAGCATTTT.

The rearrangement joins TRBV20-1 to TRBJ1-1, with D possibly matching TRBD1 (5 bases). The CDR3 has 14 residues. V lost 0 bases to trimming and J lost 1 base, with 9 bases between them. Germline CDR1 and CDR2: DFQATT and SNEGSKA (reference sequence). CDR3: CSAREAGTNTEAFF. CDR3 nucleotides: TGCAGTGCTAGAGAGGCAGGGACGAACACTGAAGCTTTCTTT.

The CDR3 reads CASSSDMPLAEQYF. For the CDR3, the DNA is TGTGCCAGCAGCAGCGACATGCCTCTGGCCGAGCAGTACTTC. J is TRBJ2-7 and V is TRBV7-2; D gene ambiguous. This CDR3 spans 14 amino acids. V shed 5 bases and J shed 6 bases, with 17 bases lying between them. The germline V gene has CDR1 SGHTA and CDR2 FQGNSA.

This clonotype has a count of ten or more. The V gene is TRBV2, the J gene TRBJ2-5, with D hard to call. V shed 4 bases and J shed 7 bases, with 7 bases lying between them. Germline CDR1 and CDR2: SNHLY and FYNNEI. CDR3 length: 11 residues. The CDR3 region has the DNA TGTGCCAGCAGTGTTGCAGTGACCCAGTACTTC. The encoded protein is CASSVAVTQYF.

This clonotype came up a few times. V gene TRBV20-1 combines with J gene TRBJ2-7, with unresolved D. The CDR3 contains 12 residues. Trimming removed 3 bases from V and 3 bases from J, with 9 bases in between. Germline-derived CDR1 and CDR2 are DFQATT and SNEGSKA (reference sequence). CDR3 sequence: CSASTDGYEQYF. The CDR3 DNA reads as TGCAGTGCTAGTACCGACGGCTACGAGCAGTACTTC.

In this sample, this clonotype turned up a few times. The chain combines TRBV25-1 with TRBJ2-2; TRBD1 or TRBD2 may be the D gene (5 bases each). Trimming took off 3 bases at V and 5 bases at J, with 16 bases between the two ends. The CDR3 extends over 16 amino acids. Looked up from germline, CDR1 is MGHDK and CDR2 is SYGVNS. The CDR3 DNA reads as TGTGCCAGCAGTGATTTTATGGCAGGGACGACCGGGGAGCTGTTTTTT. This sequence encodes CASSDFMAGTTGELFF.

Only a few counts were recorded for this clonotype. The rearrangement joins TRBV7-2 to TRBJ1-6; D ambiguous. V lost 1 base and J lost 11, with 6 bases in between. Germline CDR1 SGHTA, CDR2 FQGNSA. The length of the CDR3 is 12 residues. The CDR3: CASSLGPPPLHF. DNA of the CDR3: TGTGCCAGCAGCTTAGGGCCGCCACCCCTCCACTTT.

This chain uses TRBV7-2 with TRBJ1-6; 8 bases match TRBD1. Germline V gene data show CDR1 as SGHTA and CDR2 as FQGNSA. The V gene end was trimmed by 4 bases and the J gene end by 9 bases; junction bases not matched to a gene: 8. There are 15 residues in the CDR3. The CDR3 reads CASSYLTGVTSPLHF. Here the CDR3 DNA reads TGTGCCAGCAGCTACTTGACAGGGGTCACTTCACCCCTCCACTTT.

This clonotype was seen many times. The J gene is TRBJ1-4, the V gene TRBV25-1; unclear D gene. CDR1 is MGHDK, CDR2 SYGVNS, per germline. The CDR3 sequence is 14 residues long. Between the trimmed V and J ends, which lost 8 bases and 5 bases, there was a span of 15 bases. In DNA form, the CDR3 reads TGTGCCAGCCGGGGAGGGCGAAGCAATGAAAAACTGTTTTTT. Translating it yields CASRGGRSNEKLFF.

For this clonotype: A junction boundary mismatches the germline segment, possibly from a read error. The chain employs TRBV10-2 and TRBJ1-2, with TRBD1 as a possible D gene (6 bases). Germline V gene sequence: CDR1 WSHSY, CDR2 SAAADI. CDR3 length: 14 amino acids. Written as DNA, the CDR3 is TGTGCCATCAGTGCGGCGGAGGGGGTGGAAGGCTACACCTTC. Protein product: CAISAAEGVEGYTF.

A word on this clonotype: The junction departs from the called germline gene at one end, perhaps through a read error. V and J are TRBV29-1 and TRBJ2-5; TRBD1 matches 7 bases. From germline, CDR1 is SQVTM and CDR2 ANQGSEA. The CDR3 extends over 13 amino acids. The DNA of the CDR3 is TGCAGCGTCTCGGGACAGTCCCTAGAGACCCAGAACTTC. Protein product: CSVSGQSLETQNF.

The CDR3 DNA reads TGCGCCAGCAGCTTGGCCAACCTCGGGTCCGGGGAGCTGTTTTTT. Protein sequence: CASSLANLGSGELFF. The chain joins TRBV5-1 to TRBJ2-2; the D is unclear. The CDR3 has 15 residues. Germline CDR1 reads SGHRS; CDR2 reads YFSETQ. V was trimmed by 0 bases and J by 6 bases, leaving 12 bases between them.

This clonotype was seen only a few times. This CDR3 is missing its conserved last phenylalanine or tryptophan, likely due to a read error. No DNA is shown, since the ends of the CDR3 on it are uncertain; the CDR3 is the one TCRdb lists. The V gene is TRBV7-8, the J gene TRBJ2-5; TRBD1 is the table's D call and was not checked against the DNA. Counting both end residues, the CDR3 totals 10 amino acids. CDR1 and CDR2 from the germline V gene are SGHVS and FQNEAQ. The CDR3 region is CASSPRDSPT.

This clonotype was recorded at least ten times. The chain has TRBV20-1 and TRBJ2-6; D unresolved. Germline CDR1 and CDR2: DFQATT and SNEGSKA (reference sequence). V lost 5 bases and J 0 bases, leaving 8 bases between the germline ends. CDR3 length equals 14 residues. The CDR3 nucleotides are TGCAGTGCTCAGGACCGCTCTGGGGCCAACGTCCTGACTTTC. Translated, it gives CSAQDRSGANVLTF.

This clonotype was picked up many times. The rearrangement uses TRBV29-1 and TRBJ1-5; 8 nucleotides line up with TRBD1. With 8 bases clipped from V and 4 bases from J, the junction kept 10 bases outside the gene matches. This CDR3 is 14 amino acids long. Germline V gives CDR1 SQVTM, CDR2 ANQGSEA. CDR3 in amino acids: CSPPGTGYNQPQHF. In DNA, the CDR3 is TGCAGCCCTCCCGGGACAGGATATAATCAGCCCCAGCATTTT.

About this clonotype itself: A much larger clonotype is one base distant, so this may be a read error. J is TRBJ1-2 and V is TRBV7-3, with D possibly matching TRBD1 (5 bases). CDR3 size: 15 residues. Trimming stripped 2 bases from V and 6 bases from J, with 16 bases between. Germline V gives CDR1 SGHTA, CDR2 FQGTGA. CDR3 sequence (DNA): TGTGCCAGCAGCTTATGGTTGGCAGGGCTTGATGGCTACACCTTC. Protein product: CASSLWLAGLDGYTF.

A single count supports this clonotype. A clone one base away is much larger, so this may be a read error. The chain recombines TRBV7-9 with TRBJ1-5; D perhaps matches TRBD1 (6 bases). CDR1 and CDR2 from the germline V gene are SEHNR and FQNEAQ (reference sequence). This CDR3 contains 16 residues. CDR3 sequence reads: CASSAGTPYSNRPQHF. CDR3 DNA: TGTGCCAGCAGCGCTGGGACACCTTATAGCAATCGGCCCCAGCATTTT. Using reference TRBV7-9 and TRBJ1-5 for the parts outside the CDR3, the full variable domain is DTGVSQNPRHKITKRGQNVTFRCDPISEHNRLYWYRQTLGQGPEFLTYFQNEAQLEKSRLLSDRFSAERPKGSFSTLEIQRTEQGDSAMYLCASSAGTPYSNRPQHFGDGTRLSIL.

The CDR3: CASSRGSANTEAFF. As DNA, the CDR3 is TGTGCCAGCAGCCGAGGTTCGGCGAACACTGAAGCTTTCTTT. The V call is TRBV7-9, the J call TRBJ1-1; no clear D gene. The V and J ends lost 5 bases and 1 base respectively, with 11 bases between them. Germline-derived CDR1 and CDR2 are SEHNR and FQNEAQ (reference sequence). CDR3 length equals 14 residues.